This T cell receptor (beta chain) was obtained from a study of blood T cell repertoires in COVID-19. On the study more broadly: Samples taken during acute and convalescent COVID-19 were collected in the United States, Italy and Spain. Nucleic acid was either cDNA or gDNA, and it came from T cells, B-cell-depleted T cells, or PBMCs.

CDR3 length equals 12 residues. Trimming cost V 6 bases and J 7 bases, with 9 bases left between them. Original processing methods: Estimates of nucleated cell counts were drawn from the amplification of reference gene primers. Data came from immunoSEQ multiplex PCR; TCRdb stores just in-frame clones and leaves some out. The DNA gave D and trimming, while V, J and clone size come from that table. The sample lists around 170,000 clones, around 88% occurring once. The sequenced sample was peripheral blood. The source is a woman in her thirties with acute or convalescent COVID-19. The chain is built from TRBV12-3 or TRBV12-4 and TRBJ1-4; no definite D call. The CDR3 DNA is TGTGCCAGCAGACGGGAAGGTGAAAAACTGTTTTTT. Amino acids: CASRREGEKLFF.